This TCR beta chain comes out of a study of early T cells in non-severe SARS-CoV-2 infection (dated by TCRdb to the early 2020s). Regarding the study in general: Because TCR sequencing was done on bulk RNA from unsorted whole blood, the alpha and beta chains could not be paired.

Library preparation was by 5' RACE. The data were produced on a NextSeq 500. In the TCR library protocol, unique molecular identifiers were attached to individual cDNA molecules to correct for PCR bias and sequencing error. Both TCR alpha and beta chains were sequenced, and tight co-correlation was observed between alpha and beta sequence abundances in each sample. In the paper's pipeline: Decombinator V4 was used to annotate the V gene, J gene and CDR3 of the TCR sequences. Expanded TCRs were defined as changing significantly between any two time points under a Poisson model with p below 0.0001. Abundances of TCRs were expressed as counts per million after normalisation to the total number of TCRs sequenced in each sample. MAIT TCRs were defined by TRAV1-2 paired with TRAJ12, TRAJ20 or TRAJ33, and iNKT TCRs by TRAV10 paired with TRAJ18. VDJdb, accessed 1 November 2021, was searched for CMV, EBV and SARS-CoV-2 annotated TCRs, excluding TCRs annotated for multiple antigens. Starting from the raw public reads, TCRdb applied fastp trimming at Q25, assembled clones with MiXCR and retained in-frame beta chains. Merged by CDR3 protein, the rows form single entries marked with the most common genes and DNA. TCRdb, not the original authors, processed these V and J calls. The sample table contains about 50,000 distinct CDR3 sequences; only one count was recorded for 9.5% to 12% of them. Around 14% of the sample lies in the top ten.

What the research found in general, with its limitations: VDJdb matching was skewed toward anti-spike CD8 responses, so virus-specific expansions were likely underestimated and private and CD4 specificities were missed.

Set within a cohort of healthcare workers in London, UK, this nested case-control study involved weekly PCR testing of nasopharyngeal swabs along with blood sampling. Healthcare workers were enrolled in the week of the UK lockdown, from 23 to 31 March 2020, and were followed every week for up to roughly 16 weeks. About this clonotype itself: Its antigen is unknown. The input lacks base qualities; no much larger clone sits a single base away.

The trim is 3 bases for V and 4 bases for J, with a gap of 7 bases between the germline ends. Including the terminal cysteine and phenylalanine, the CDR3 comprises 14 residues. The only DNA kept is the CDR3, 42 bases in frame from the first base. As encoded in the germline V gene, CDR1 is MDHEN while CDR2 is SYDVKM. Material for sequencing was whole blood. The V and J segments used are TRBV28 and TRBJ1-6, with no D gene named confidently. The TCR originated in an adult who was a healthcare worker with PCR-confirmed SARS-CoV-2 infection or an uninfected control (not recorded which). The sequenced DNA is TGTGCCAGCAGTTTCATCGCTTATAATTCACCCCTCCACTTT. Translated, this gives CASSFIAYNSPLHF. The full variable domain, with segments outside the CDR3 supplied by the reference TRBV28 and TRBJ1-6 proteins, appears as DVKVTQSSRYLVKRTGEKVFLECVQDMDHENMFWYRQDPGLGLRLIYFSYDVKMKEKGDIPEGYSVSREKKERFSLILESASTNQTSMYLCASSFIAYNSPLHFGNGTRLTVT.